The 17 T cell receptor beta chains below all came from one sample that was sequenced in a study of blood T cells in healthy people across ages. Sample-barcoded 5' priming and a J-beta primer mix drove a second PCR of about 7 to 11 cycles. TCRdb reprocessed the 5' RACE reads via MiXCR and lists one record per CDR3 protein. The data contain about 640,000 distinct CDR3 sequences, around 54% of them singletons. Sequenced sample: blood. Source of these receptors: a man aged 55 to 69 in good health.

The gene calls are TRBV15 and TRBJ2-1; D might be TRBD1 or TRBD2, each matching 6 bases. The V end was cut by 0 bases, the J end by 2 bases, with 11 bases between. This CDR3 has 16 residues. Germline V gene sequence: CDR1 LNHNV, CDR2 YYDKDF (reference sequence). The CDR3 DNA reads as TGTGCCACCAGCAGAGATAGGGGGGCCCCCTACAATGAGCAGTTCTTC. It specifies CATSRDRGAPYNEQFF. Full variable domain (rest looked up from reference TRBV15 and TRBJ2-1): DAMVIQNPRYQVTQFGKPVTLSCSQTLNHNVMYWYQQKSSQAPKLLFHYYDKDFNNEADTPDNFQSRRPNTSFCFLDIRSPGLGDTAMYLCATSRDRGAPYNEQFFGPGTRLTVL.

This chain connects TRBV6-1 to TRBJ1-5; maybe TRBD1 (5 bases). The CDR3 has 15 amino acids. Trimming cost V 2 bases and J 0 bases, with 8 bases left between them. CDR1 is MNHNS, CDR2 SASEGT, per germline. Here the CDR3 DNA reads TGTGCCAGCAGTGAAATGGACATTAGCAATCAGCCCCAGCATTTT. Amino acids: CASSEMDISNQPQHF.

This clonotype appeared a few times. The rearrangement uses TRBV9 and TRBJ2-7; 7 nucleotides match TRBD1. J gave up 3 bases and V 4 bases, and 7 bases lay outside the gene matches. There are 14 residues in the CDR3. Germline lookup yields CDR1 SGDLS and CDR2 YYNGEE. The CDR3 DNA follows: TGTGCCAGCAGCTCCGGGGACAGAGACTACGAGCAGTACTTC. It specifies CASSSGDRDYEQYF.

J is TRBJ1-2 and V is TRBV7-9; TRBD1 aligns across 7 bases. Germline CDR1 reads SEHNR; CDR2 reads FQNEAQ (reference sequence). V was clipped by 5 bases and J by 4 bases; unmatched bases: 7. This CDR3 comprises 14 residues. This CDR3 is CASSRCGTAYGYTF. The CDR3 DNA sequence: TGTGCCAGCAGCCGCTGCGGGACAGCCTATGGCTACACCTTC.

As concerns this clonotype: A read error may account for a junction end that differs from germline. The V call is TRBV3-1, the J call TRBJ1-2; no clear D gene. Germline V gives CDR1 LGHDT, CDR2 YNNKEL (reference sequence). The CDR3 consists of 13 residues. CDR3 coding DNA: TGTGCCAGCAGCCAGAAAGCGCGATCGGGCTGCACCTTC. Translating gives CASSQKARSGCTF.

This clonotype was seen just once. CDR3 amino acids: CASSFGGTPEAFF. CDR3 sequence (DNA): TGTGCCAGCAGTTTCGGGGGGACACCTGAAGCTTTCTTT. The chain uses TRBV6-6 and TRBJ1-1; TRBD1 might be the D (6 bases). Between the trimmed V and J ends, which lost 4 bases and 6 bases, there was a span of 12 bases. Per germline, CDR1 MNHNY and CDR2 SVGAGI (reference sequence). This CDR3 comprises 13 residues.

This chain uses TRBV12-3 or TRBV12-4 with TRBJ2-5; TRBD2 agrees at 16 bases. The CDR3 is 17 residues long. Trimming removed 3 bases from V and 2 bases from J; junction bases left unmatched: 3. The CDR3 protein is CASSLGTSGGAQETQYF. CDR3 coding DNA: TGTGCCAGCAGTTTGGGGACTAGCGGGGGGGCACAAGAGACCCAGTACTTC.

The chain has TRBV5-1 and TRBJ2-1; 13 nucleotides align to TRBD2. With 4 bases clipped from V and 3 bases from J, the junction kept 4 bases outside the gene matches. The V gene's germline CDR1 is SGHRS and CDR2 YFSETQ. The CDR3 has 16 amino acids. In DNA, the CDR3 is TGCGCCAGCAGCGGGACTAGCGGGGCCTACTACAATGAGCAGTTCTTC. Translated, it gives CASSGTSGAYYNEQFF.

J is TRBJ1-2 and V is TRBV25-1, with 8 bases identical to TRBD1. The CDR3 consists of 17 residues. With V trimmed by 0 bases and J by 4 bases, 10 bases remained unmatched. The germline V gene has CDR1 MGHDK and CDR2 SYGVNS. CDR3 DNA: TGTGCCAGCAGTGAATATTCGGACAGGGCTAATCCCTATGGCTACACCTTC. Its translation: CASSEYSDRANPYGYTF.

The rearrangement uses TRBV20-1 and TRBJ2-7, with unresolved D. V dropped 0 bases and J dropped 10 bases, with 10 bases sitting between them. The CDR3 consists of 11 residues. Germline V gene data show CDR1 as DFQATT and CDR2 as SNEGSKA (reference sequence). CDR3 sequence reads: CSARDLRRQYF. The CDR3, as DNA: TGCAGTGCTAGAGATCTCCGTCGACAGTACTTC.

This chain links TRBV24-1 with TRBJ2-3, with 7 positions matching TRBD1. V trimming: 9 bases; J trimming: 3 bases; junction bases outside the gene matches: 26. Germline loops: CDR1 KGHDR, CDR2 SFDVKD. The CDR3 loop spans 20 amino acids. The CDR3 bases are TGTGCCACCGACCCCCGGGGACAGCCTCCGGTAGGGTATCGGACAGATACGCAGTATTTT. Translating gives CATDPRGQPPVGYRTDTQYF.

The chain couples TRBV20-1 to TRBJ1-1; possible D gene TRBD1, 5 bases. CDR1 and CDR2 from the germline V gene are DFQATT and SNEGSKA (reference sequence). The CDR3 loop spans 12 amino acids. Trimming removed 7 bases at V and 3 bases at J, with 12 bases between. The DNA for the CDR3 is TGCAGTGACGGGGCGCGGGACACTGAAGCTTTCTTT. Translated: CSDGARDTEAFF.

The count of this clonotype is one. This may be a read error: a much more frequent sequence differs by one nucleotide. This chain joins TRBV9 and TRBJ2-5; D may be TRBD2 (5 bases). The CDR3 covers 14 residues. Germline V lookup: CDR1 SGDLS, CDR2 YYNGEE. Deletions cut 0 bases from V and 4 bases from J, with 10 bases between. The CDR3 region has the DNA TGTGCCAGCAGCGTAGCTTCTAGCCGAGAGACCCAGTACTTC. Translation gives CASSVASSRETQYF.

This clonotype was observed a handful of times. This chain uses TRBV4-2 with TRBJ2-7; D is possibly TRBD1 (7 bases). In germline, CDR1 is LGHNA, CDR2 YNFKEQ. The V end lost 3 bases, the J end lost 4 bases, and 13 bases lay between the germline ends. The CDR3 extends over 14 amino acids. DNA of the CDR3: TGTGCCAGCAGCCAGGGAGGACAGGAGTACGAGCAGTACTTC. Its translation is CASSQGGQEYEQYF.

This clonotype was seen a handful of times. This chain connects TRBV2 to TRBJ2-7, with TRBD2 matching 12 bases. V dropped 7 bases and J dropped 3; count of bases not matched to a gene: 4. There are 14 residues in the CDR3. Germline assignment: CDR1 SNHLY and CDR2 FYNNEI. CDR3 DNA: TGTGCCAGCACAACTAGCGGGGGGTTCTACGAGCAGTACTTC. This codes for CASTTSGGFYEQYF.

The chain couples TRBV2 to TRBJ2-1; a weak D match, TRBD1 (6 bases). Germline V gives CDR1 SNHLY, CDR2 FYNNEI. Trimming stripped 1 base from V and 2 bases from J, with 9 bases between. CDR3 length: 15 residues. CDR3 bases: TGTGCCAGCAGTGAAGTCAGGACAGCCTACAATGAGCAGTTCTTC. Protein product: CASSEVRTAYNEQFF.

This clonotype has just a few counts. V is TRBV20-1 and J is TRBJ1-1; unclear D gene. The germline V gene has CDR1 DFQATT and CDR2 SNEGSKA (reference sequence). The CDR3 is 13 residues long. V was shortened by 6 bases and J by 0 bases, with 11 bases between the two germline ends. CDR3 in DNA: TGCAGTGCGACGGGATCCATGAACACTGAAGCTTTCTTT. It specifies CSATGSMNTEAFF.